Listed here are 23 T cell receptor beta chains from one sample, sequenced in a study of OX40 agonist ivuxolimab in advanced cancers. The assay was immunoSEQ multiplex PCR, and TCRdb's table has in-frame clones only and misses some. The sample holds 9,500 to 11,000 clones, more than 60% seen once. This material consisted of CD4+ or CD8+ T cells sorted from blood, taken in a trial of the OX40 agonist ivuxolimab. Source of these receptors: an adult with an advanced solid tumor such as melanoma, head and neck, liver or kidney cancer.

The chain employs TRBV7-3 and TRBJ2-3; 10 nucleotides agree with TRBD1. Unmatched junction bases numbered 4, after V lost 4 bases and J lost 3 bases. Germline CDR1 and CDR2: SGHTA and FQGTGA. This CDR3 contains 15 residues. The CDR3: CASSSTGGRTDTQYF. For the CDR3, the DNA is TGTGCCAGCAGCTCGACAGGGGGCCGGACAGATACGCAGTATTTT.

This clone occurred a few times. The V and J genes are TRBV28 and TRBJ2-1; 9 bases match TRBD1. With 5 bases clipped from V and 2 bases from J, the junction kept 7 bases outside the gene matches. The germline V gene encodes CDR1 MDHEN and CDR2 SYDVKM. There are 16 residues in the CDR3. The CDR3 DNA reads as TGTGCCAGCAGTCAACTACAGGGGGCGACCTACAATGAGCAGTTCTTC. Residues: CASSQLQGATYNEQFF.

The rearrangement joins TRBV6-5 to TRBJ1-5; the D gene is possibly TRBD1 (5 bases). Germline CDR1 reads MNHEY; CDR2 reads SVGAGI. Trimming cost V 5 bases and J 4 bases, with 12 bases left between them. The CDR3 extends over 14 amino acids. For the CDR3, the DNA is TGTGCCAGCAGTACCGGGGCCGAAAATCAGCCCCAGCATTTT. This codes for CASSTGAENQPQHF.

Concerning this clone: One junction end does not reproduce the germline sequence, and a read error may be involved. CDR3 nucleotides: TGTACCAGCAGCTTGTGGACAGGGTCTGAAAAACTGTTTTTT. This codes for CTSSLWTGSEKLFF. This sequence joins TRBV5-4 and TRBJ1-4; TRBD1 matches 8 bases. Germline CDR1 reads SGHNT; CDR2 reads YYREEE (reference sequence). This CDR3 contains 14 residues.

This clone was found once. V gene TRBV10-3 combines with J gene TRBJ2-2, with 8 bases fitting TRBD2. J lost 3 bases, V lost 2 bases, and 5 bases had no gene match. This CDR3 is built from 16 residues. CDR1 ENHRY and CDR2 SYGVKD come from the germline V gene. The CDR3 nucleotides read TGTGCCATCAGTGAGGCAGCGGGAGTCCACACCGGGGAGCTGTTTTTT. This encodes CAISEAAGVHTGELFF.

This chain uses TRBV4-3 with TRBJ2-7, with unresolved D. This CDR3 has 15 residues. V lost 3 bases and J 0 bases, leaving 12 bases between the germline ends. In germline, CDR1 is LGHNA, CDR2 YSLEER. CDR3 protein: CASSQGRGYSYEQYF. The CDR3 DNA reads TGCGCCAGCAGCCAGGGCAGAGGTTACTCCTACGAGCAGTACTTC.

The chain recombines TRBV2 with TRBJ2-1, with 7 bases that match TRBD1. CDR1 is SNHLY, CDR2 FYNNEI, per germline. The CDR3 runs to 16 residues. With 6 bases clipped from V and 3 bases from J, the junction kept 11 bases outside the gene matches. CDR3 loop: CASRIRTGAYYNEQFF. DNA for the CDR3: TGTGCCAGCAGAATAAGGACAGGAGCTTACTACAATGAGCAGTTCTTC.

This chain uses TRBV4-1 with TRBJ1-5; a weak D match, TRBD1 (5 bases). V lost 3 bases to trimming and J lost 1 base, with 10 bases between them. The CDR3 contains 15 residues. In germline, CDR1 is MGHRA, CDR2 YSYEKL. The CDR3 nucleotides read TGCGCCAGCAGCCATAACCGGGACAGCAATCAGCCCCAGCATTTT. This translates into CASSHNRDSNQPQHF.

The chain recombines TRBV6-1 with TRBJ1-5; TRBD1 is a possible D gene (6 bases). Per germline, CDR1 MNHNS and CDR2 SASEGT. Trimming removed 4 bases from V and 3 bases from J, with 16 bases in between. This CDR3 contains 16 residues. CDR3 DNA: TGTGCCAGCAGTGGACGGATCAGGGGTATCAATCAGCCCCAGCATTTT. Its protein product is CASSGRIRGINQPQHF.

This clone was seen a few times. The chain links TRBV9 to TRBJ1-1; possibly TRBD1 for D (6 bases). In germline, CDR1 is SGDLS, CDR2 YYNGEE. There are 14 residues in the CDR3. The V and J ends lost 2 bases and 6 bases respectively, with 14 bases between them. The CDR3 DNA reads TGTGCCAGCAGCGTCGCGGCGGGGGGCGCTGAAGCTTTCTTT. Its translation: CASSVAAGGAEAFF.

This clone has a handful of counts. CDR3 sequence (DNA): TGTGCCAGCAGTTCAGGGACAGTGGCAGAGACCCAGTACTTC. Its translation is CASSSGTVAETQYF. This chain links TRBV27 with TRBJ2-5; TRBD1 matches 7 bases. Germline CDR1 and CDR2: MNHEY and SMNVEV (reference sequence). The CDR3 loop spans 14 amino acids. Trimming took 4 bases from V and 4 from J; bases not matched to a gene: 6.

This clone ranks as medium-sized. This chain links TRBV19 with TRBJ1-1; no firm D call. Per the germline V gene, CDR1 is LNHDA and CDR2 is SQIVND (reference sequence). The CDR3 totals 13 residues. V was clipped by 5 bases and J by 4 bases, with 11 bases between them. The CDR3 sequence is CASSLQGPTEAFF. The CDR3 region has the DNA TGTGCCAGTAGTCTCCAAGGGCCCACTGAAGCTTTCTTT.

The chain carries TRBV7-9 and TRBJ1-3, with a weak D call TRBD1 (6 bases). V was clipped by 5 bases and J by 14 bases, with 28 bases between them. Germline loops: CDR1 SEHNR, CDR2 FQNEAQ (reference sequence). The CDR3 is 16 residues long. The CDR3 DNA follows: TGTGCCAGCAGCCTCTCTGGACAGATCTCAATAAGGGGATTATATTTT. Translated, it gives CASSLSGQISIRGLYF.

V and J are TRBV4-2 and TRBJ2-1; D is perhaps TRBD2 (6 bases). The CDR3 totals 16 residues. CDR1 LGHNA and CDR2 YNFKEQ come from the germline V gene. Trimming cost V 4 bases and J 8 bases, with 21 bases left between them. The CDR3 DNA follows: TGTGCCAGCAGCCCCCCGGAGGGCGCGGCGGGCGATGAGCAGTTCTTC. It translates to CASSPPEGAAGDEQFF.

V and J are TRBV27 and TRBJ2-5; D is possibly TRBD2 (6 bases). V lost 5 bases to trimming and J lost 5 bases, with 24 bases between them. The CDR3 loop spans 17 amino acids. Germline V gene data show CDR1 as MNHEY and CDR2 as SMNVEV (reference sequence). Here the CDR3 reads CASSKTGSFISVETQYF. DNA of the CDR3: TGTGCCAGCAGTAAGACCGGGAGCTTCATCTCTGTGGAGACCCAGTACTTC.

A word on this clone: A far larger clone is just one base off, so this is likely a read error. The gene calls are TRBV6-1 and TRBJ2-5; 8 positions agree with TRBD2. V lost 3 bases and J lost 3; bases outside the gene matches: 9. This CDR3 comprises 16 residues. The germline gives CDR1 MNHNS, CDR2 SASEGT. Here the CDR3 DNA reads TGTGCCAGCAGTGACGTGGCGGGGCGGGGGGAAGAGACCCAGTACTTC. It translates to CASSDVAGRGEETQYF.

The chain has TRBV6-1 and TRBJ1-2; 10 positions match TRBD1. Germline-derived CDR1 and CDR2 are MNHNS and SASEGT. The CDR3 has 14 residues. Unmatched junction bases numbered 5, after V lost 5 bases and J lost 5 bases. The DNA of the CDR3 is TGTGCCAGCAGTCCCGGGACAGGGGTATATGGCTACACCTTC. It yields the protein CASSPGTGVYGYTF.

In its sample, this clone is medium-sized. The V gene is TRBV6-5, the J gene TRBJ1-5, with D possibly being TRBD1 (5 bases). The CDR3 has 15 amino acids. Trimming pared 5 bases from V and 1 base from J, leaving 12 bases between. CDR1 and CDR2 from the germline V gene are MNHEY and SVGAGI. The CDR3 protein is CASSPTWGSNQPQHF. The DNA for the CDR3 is TGTGCCAGCAGTCCTACGTGGGGGAGCAATCAGCCCCAGCATTTT.

CDR3 sequence (DNA): TGTGCCATCAGTGAGAGGGTGGGTGCCTCTGGAAACACCATATATTTT. Translation gives CAISERVGASGNTIYF. The J gene is TRBJ1-3, the V gene TRBV10-3; D not resolved. The CDR3 is made up of 16 amino acids. Per germline, CDR1 ENHRY and CDR2 SYGVKD. The V end was cut by 2 bases, the J end by 0 bases, with 11 bases between.

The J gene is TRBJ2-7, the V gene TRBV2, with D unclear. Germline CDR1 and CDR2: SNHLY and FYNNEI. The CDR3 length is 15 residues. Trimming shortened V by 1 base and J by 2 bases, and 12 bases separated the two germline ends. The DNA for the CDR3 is TGTGCCAGCAGTGAAGGGGCAGTTAGTCCCTACGAGCAGTACTTC. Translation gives CASSEGAVSPYEQYF.

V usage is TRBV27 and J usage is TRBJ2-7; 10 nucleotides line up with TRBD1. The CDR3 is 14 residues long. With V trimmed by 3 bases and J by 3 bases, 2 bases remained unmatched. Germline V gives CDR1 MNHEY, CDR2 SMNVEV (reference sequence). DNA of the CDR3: TGTGCCAGCAGTTTCGGGACAGGGGACTACGAGCAGTACTTC. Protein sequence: CASSFGTGDYEQYF.

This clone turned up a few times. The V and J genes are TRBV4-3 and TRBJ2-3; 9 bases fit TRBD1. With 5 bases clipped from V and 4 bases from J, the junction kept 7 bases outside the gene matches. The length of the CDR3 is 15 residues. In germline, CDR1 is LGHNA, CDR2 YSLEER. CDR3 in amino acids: CASSAWTGESDTQYF. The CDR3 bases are TGCGCCAGCAGCGCCTGGACAGGGGAATCAGATACGCAGTATTTT.

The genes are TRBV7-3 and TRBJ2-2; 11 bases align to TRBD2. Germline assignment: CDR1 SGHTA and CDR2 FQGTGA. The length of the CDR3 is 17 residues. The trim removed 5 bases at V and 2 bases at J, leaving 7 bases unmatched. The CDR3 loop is CASSPSGTSGNTGELFF. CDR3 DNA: TGTGCCAGCAGCCCTAGTGGGACTAGCGGAAACACCGGGGAGCTGTTTTTT. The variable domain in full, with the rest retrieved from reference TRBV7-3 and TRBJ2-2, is GAGVSQTPSNKVTEKGKYVELRCDPISGHTALYWYRQSLGQGPEFLIYFQGTGAADDSGLPNDRFFAVRPEGSVSTLKIQRTERGDSAVYLCASSPSGTSGNTGELFFGEGSRLTVL.